A single sample is the source of the 3 T cell receptor beta chains below, sequenced in a study of shared clonotypes between healthy human individuals. Selected positively for CCR7 and CD45RO-negative, naive CD8 cells excluded terminally differentiated effector memory CD45RA+ cells. Sequencing used immunoSEQ multiplex PCR; TCRdb keeps in-frame clones, though not all of them. This sample carries around 1.9 million clones, around 95% of them seen once, and the ten largest clones take roughly 1.7%. Material: naive CD8+ T cells from PBMCs. Receptor source: a man aged 18-30 years in good health. Some clones in this sample may be carry-over from other donors' samples.

V is TRBV6-1 and J is TRBJ1-5, with D unclear. The V gene's germline CDR1 is MNHNS and CDR2 SASEGT. Trimming removed 3 bases from V and 0 bases from J, with 9 bases in between. The CDR3 totals 15 residues. The CDR3 is CASSDHLSSNQPQHF. The CDR3 DNA reads TGTGCCAGCAGTGATCACCTAAGTAGCAATCAGCCCCAGCATTTT.

The V and J genes are TRBV4-1 and TRBJ1-5; no clear D gene. Germline values: CDR1 MGHRA, CDR2 YSYEKL. V gave up 4 bases and J gave up 0 bases, with 4 bases separating them. CDR3 length equals 13 residues. CDR3 region: CASSRNSNQPQHF. CDR3 in DNA: TGCGCCAGCAGCCGAAATAGCAATCAGCCCCAGCATTTT.

The gene calls are TRBV4-2 and TRBJ1-2; possibly TRBD1 for D (6 bases). Germline loops: CDR1 LGHNA, CDR2 YNFKEQ. Trimming removed 0 bases at V and 3 bases at J, with 17 bases between. The CDR3 extends over 17 amino acids. Here the CDR3 DNA reads TGTGCCAGCAGCCAAGAGGAGGGCCTCGCAGGGGACTATGGCTACACCTTC. This sequence encodes CASSQEEGLAGDYGYTF.